The T cell receptor (beta chain) under discussion was sequenced for a study of shared clonotypes between healthy human individuals. CD45RO-negative CD8 cells positively selected for CCR7 made up the naive population, which excluded terminally differentiated effector memory CD45RA+ cells. The CDR3 totals 14 residues. Germline V gene lookup returns CDR1 SGHTA and CDR2 FQGNSA. Trimming removed 1 base from V and 4 bases from J, with 8 bases in between. Assay: immunoSEQ multiplex PCR; the TCRdb copy retains only in-frame clones and omits some. The sample has hundreds of thousands of clones; 95% to 98% are singletons.

This clonotype originated in a man aged 30-40 years in good health. The V and J genes are TRBV7-2 and TRBJ2-1; possible D gene TRBD1, 6 bases. Sequenced: naive CD8+ T cells sorted from blood. CDR3 sequence (DNA): TGTGCCAGCAGCTTAGGGGACACATACAATGAGCAGTTCTTC. Protein sequence: CASSLGDTYNEQFF.